The present T cell receptor beta chain was sequenced within a study of graft-versus-host responses after intestinal transplantation (dated by TCRdb to the early 2020s). Notes on the research overall: The transplants that recipients got were multivisceral, liver-intestinal, or isolated intestinal. Every recipient was given anti-thymocyte globulin induction, then maintenance tacrolimus and steroids for about three years. After intestinal transplantation, graft-versus-host and host-versus-graft alloreactive T cell clones were followed in the graft, circulation and bone marrow using bulk TCR-beta CDR3 sequencing. To identify alloreactive clones, pre-transplant mixed lymphocyte reaction products were sequenced and compared with unstimulated pre-transplant donor and recipient T cells. The cohort enrolled about two dozen intestinal transplant recipients including one retransplant, and 3 patients lacking pretransplant specimens were excluded. A peak of at least 4% donor T cells among recipient peripheral blood mononuclear cells was the definition used for donor T cell macrochimerism. Instead of going to the commercial service, samples from a few later patients were sequenced in-house on an Illumina MiSeq and processed with MiXCR.

The time point label here, explained by the study, means: cells obtained before transplantation from donor or recipient. CD3+CD4+ and CD3+CD8+ populations were FACS-sorted from unstimulated pre-transplant donor and recipient cells taken from spleen or lymph nodes. V loses 2 bases, J loses 8 bases, and the germline ends lie 13 bases apart. Reading from cysteine to phenylalanine, the CDR3 counts 14 amino acids. The sequence is cut down to CDR3 DNA, 42 bases in frame from base 1. The germline V gene (reference sequence) supplies CDR1 MNHNY and CDR2 SVGAGI. Concerning this clone: The specificity of this receptor is unknown. The record has no base qualities; no much larger clone is one base away.

Library creation used the immunoSEQ multiplex PCR assay. In most patients, genomic DNA was isolated using the Qiagen DNeasy Blood and Tissue Kit and sent frozen to Adaptive Biotechnologies for TCR sequencing. High-throughput TCR-beta CDR3 sequencing of genomic DNA from most patients was performed by Adaptive Biotechnologies. The paper's processing steps were these. TCR sequencing data were retrieved from Adaptive's ImmunoSEQ software for more than 15 patients, whereas three other patients were processed with MiXCR and VDJtools. To correct CD4 versus CD8 sorting errors, sequences present in both subsets at a frequency ratio below 5:1 were removed. CDR3 nucleotide sequences shared by donor and recipient were removed because the origin of these sequences could not be assigned. At least 2-fold expansion over unstimulated cells and a minimum CFSE-low frequency of 0.002% (template counts) or 0.001% (read counts) were required for clones to be classified as alloreactive. Clones were considered mappable if detected in sequenced pre-transplant spleen, lymph node, or MLR CFSE-low populations of the donor or recipient. The cumulative frequency of alloreactive clones was calculated as a percentage of all sequences, weighted by copy number. What TCRdb holds here is the immuneACCESS table cut down to in-frame rearrangements. Part of the clones is not present; checked against another copy, under half of the missing clones reflect an unresolved V gene, and the others are unexplained. The DNA gave D and trimming, while V, J and clone size come from that table. This sample has approximately 89,000 clones in its table, and 92% of those were observed once. Of the sample, around 0.17% falls within the top ten clones.

Broader findings and caveats from the paper: The conclusions were limited by the relatively low number and heterogeneity of the intestinal transplant patients. Patients with donor T cell macrochimerism had high GvH to HvG T cell clonal ratios in their allografts. GvH clones were detected in recipient bone marrow, and some of these GvH clones were observed earlier in ileal mucosa or blood, consistent with an intestinal mucosal origin. Peak levels of circulating GvH clones were associated with declines in HvG clones early after transplant.

The clonotype was recovered from a human donor who received an intestinal transplant. The sample was unstimulated CD4+ T cells sorted from spleen or lymph node cells, taken before intestinal transplant. The V gene is TRBV6-6 and the J gene is TRBJ2-1, with a tentative D gene TRBD2 over 6 matching bases. The CDR3 amino acid sequence is: CASSYRSAGHEQFF. The DNA reads as follows: TGTGCCAGCAGTTACCGGTCGGCGGGGCATGAGCAGTTCTTC.